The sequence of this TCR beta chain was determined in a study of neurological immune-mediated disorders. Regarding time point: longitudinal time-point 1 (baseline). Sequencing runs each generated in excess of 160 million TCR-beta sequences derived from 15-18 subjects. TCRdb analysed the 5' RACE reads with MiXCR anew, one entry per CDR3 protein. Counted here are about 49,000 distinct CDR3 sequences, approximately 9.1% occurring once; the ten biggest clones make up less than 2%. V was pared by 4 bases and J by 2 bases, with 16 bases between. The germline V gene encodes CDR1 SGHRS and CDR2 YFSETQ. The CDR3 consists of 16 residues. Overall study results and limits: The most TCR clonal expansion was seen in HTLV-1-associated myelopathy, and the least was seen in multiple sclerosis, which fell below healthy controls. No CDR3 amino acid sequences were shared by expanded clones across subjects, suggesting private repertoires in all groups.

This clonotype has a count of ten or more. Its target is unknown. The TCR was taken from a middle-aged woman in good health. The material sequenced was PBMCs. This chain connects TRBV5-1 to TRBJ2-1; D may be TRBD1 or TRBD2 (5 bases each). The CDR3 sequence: CASSPMGVRAYNEQFF. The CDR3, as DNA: TGCGCCAGCAGCCCTATGGGGGTGCGGGCCTACAATGAGCAGTTCTTC. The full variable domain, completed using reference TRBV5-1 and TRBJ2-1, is KAGVTQTPRYLIKTRGQQVTLSCSPISGHRSVSWYQQTPGQGLQFLFEYFSETQRNKGNFPGRFSGRQFSNSRSEMNVSTLELGDSALYLCASSPMGVRAYNEQFFGPGTRLTVL.